The 14 T cell receptor beta chains presented below share a single source sample, sequenced in a study of T-cell reconstitution after alpha-beta-depleted transplantation in children. Unique molecular identifiers were incorporated into the prepared TCRbeta library. From the PCR reads, TCRdb called clonotypes with MiXCR, one entry per CDR3 protein. The data contain around 700,000 distinct CDR3 sequences, under 15% of them singletons. This specimen consisted of PBMCs, obtained before TCRalphabeta/CD19-depleted stem cell transplant. These receptors were taken from a girl aged 2-15 years with congenital amegakaryocytic thrombocytopenia, due to receive a stem cell transplant.

This clonotype was observed at least ten times. This chain links TRBV12-3 or TRBV12-4 with TRBJ2-5; D is perhaps TRBD1 (6 bases). This CDR3 contains 14 residues. The germline V and J ends were trimmed by 5 bases and 5 bases, with 15 bases remaining between them. CDR3 coding DNA: TGTGCCAGCAGTGCCCGGACAGCTTTGGAGACCCAGTACTTC. Its protein product is CASSARTALETQYF.

At least ten counts were recorded for this clonotype. The rearrangement uses TRBV20-1 and TRBJ2-7; D not resolved. Germline CDR1 is DFQATT and CDR2 is SNEGSKA (reference sequence). The ends were cut back, 2 bases at V and 5 bases at J, with 10 bases in the middle. This CDR3 contains 12 residues. The chain's CDR3 is CSARPARHEQYF. For the CDR3, the DNA is TGCAGTGCTAGACCCGCCCGGCACGAGCAGTACTTC.

The gene calls are TRBV6-7 and TRBJ2-1, with D hard to call. Being an ORF, TRBV6-7 has a function that is uncertain. The CDR3 has 16 amino acids. CDR3 bases: TGTTTCCCCCTCGGTGGGCGGACCATTTCCTACAATGAGCAGTTCTTC. Its translation: CFPLGGRTISYNEQFF.

This clonotype has a handful of counts. The chain employs TRBV14 and TRBJ2-3, with D possibly TRBD2 on 6 matching bases. V shed 4 bases and J shed 6 bases, with 14 bases lying between them. The CDR3 totals 14 residues. The germline V gene has CDR1 SGHDN and CDR2 FVKESK. The CDR3 region is CASSLRLVRDTQYF. CDR3 nucleotide sequence: TGTGCCAGCAGCCTACGACTAGTTCGCGATACGCAGTATTTT. The full variable domain, completed using reference TRBV14 and TRBJ2-3, is EAGVTQFPSHSVIEKGQTVTLRCDPISGHDNLYWYRRVMGKEIKFLLHFVKESKQDESGMPNNRFLAERTGGTYSTLKVQPAELEDSGVYFCASSLRLVRDTQYFGPGTRLTVL.

This clonotype was detected ten times or more. J is TRBJ2-7 and V is TRBV4-1; 7 bases are shared with TRBD1. CDR1 is MGHRA, CDR2 YSYEKL, per germline. Trimming took 2 bases from V and 1 from J; bases not matched to a gene: 2. This CDR3 contains 14 residues. CDR3 nucleotide sequence: TGCGCCAGCAGCCAAAGGGACAGTTCCTACGAGCAGTACTTC. This translates into CASSQRDSSYEQYF.

The table lists this clonotype with many counts. This chain links TRBV7-9 with TRBJ1-1, with 7 bases lining up with TRBD1. The V and J ends lost 5 bases and 2 bases, in that order; junction bases with no gene match: 5. This CDR3 spans 14 amino acids. Germline V gene sequence: CDR1 SEHNR, CDR2 FQNEAQ (reference sequence). The CDR3 DNA reads as TGTGCCAGCAGCCAAGGACAGGCCAACACTGAAGCTTTCTTT. This gives the protein CASSQGQANTEAFF.

CDR3 sequence: CAISESKRDDYGYTF. DNA of the CDR3: TGTGCCATCAGTGAGTCGAAGCGGGACGACTATGGCTACACCTTC. The V call is TRBV10-3, the J call TRBJ1-2, with D maybe TRBD1 (5 bases). The CDR3 totals 15 residues. The V gene's germline CDR1 is ENHRY and CDR2 SYGVKD. Trimming took 0 bases from V and 3 from J, leaving 11 bases between them.

This clonotype came up a few times. The genes are TRBV10-3 and TRBJ2-3; D possibly corresponds to TRBD1 (5 bases). The CDR3 sequence is 14 residues long. The V gene's germline CDR1 is ENHRY and CDR2 SYGVKD. V lost 2 bases and J 0 bases, leaving 6 bases between the germline ends. CDR3: CAISEDSSTDTQYF. DNA for the CDR3: TGTGCCATCAGTGAGGACAGTAGCACAGATACGCAGTATTTT.

This clonotype was seen ten or more times. The V and J genes are TRBV5-1 and TRBJ2-5; TRBD1 might be the D (6 bases). Germline V gene lookup returns CDR1 SGHRS and CDR2 YFSETQ. This CDR3 region has 14 residues. V was shortened by 4 bases and J by 0 bases, with 10 bases between the two germline ends. The CDR3 DNA follows: TGCGCCAGCAGCCTAACAGGGAACCAAGAGACCCAGTACTTC. This codes for CASSLTGNQETQYF.

This clonotype appeared many times. The V call is TRBV10-2, the J call TRBJ2-5; D might be TRBD1 or TRBD2, each matching 5 bases. The V end was cut by 2 bases, the J end by 0 bases, with 13 bases between. Germline loops: CDR1 WSHSY, CDR2 SAAADI. This CDR3 spans 16 amino acids. The CDR3 bases are TGCGCCAGCAGTGAGGGGACCACCCCGAACCAAGAGACCCAGTACTTC. Its translation is CASSEGTTPNQETQYF.

This clonotype was seen a handful of times. This chain joins TRBV5-6 and TRBJ2-7; D is ambiguous. The CDR3 length is 18 residues. Germline values: CDR1 SGHDT, CDR2 YYEEEE. The V end lost 3 bases, the J end lost 2 bases, and 24 bases lay between the germline ends. CDR3 region: CASSSKPVFWGVTYEQYF. CDR3 bases: TGTGCCAGCAGCTCGAAGCCAGTCTTCTGGGGTGTGACCTACGAGCAGTACTTC.

This chain links TRBV7-3 with TRBJ2-3; 7 bases line up with TRBD1. V shed 5 bases, J shed 5 bases, and the junction held 10 bases outside the gene matches. The CDR3 runs 15 residues. Germline CDR1 is SGHTA and CDR2 is FQGTGA. CDR3 protein: CASSPRDREGDTQYF. CDR3 in DNA: TGTGCCAGCAGCCCGCGAGACAGGGAAGGAGATACGCAGTATTTT.

Many counts were recorded for this clonotype. This chain connects TRBV6-8 to TRBJ2-7; D remains ambiguous. This CDR3 comprises 15 residues. V was shortened by 6 bases and J by 5 bases, with 20 bases between the two germline ends. Per the germline V gene, CDR1 is MNHGY and CDR2 is SAAAGT. The CDR3 sequence is CASSRQETRPNEQYF. In DNA, the CDR3 is TGTGCCAGCAGCCGACAAGAGACCCGGCCTAACGAGCAGTACTTC.

This clonotype has more than one count but fewer than ten. CDR3 sequence (DNA): TGTGCCAGCACCCAGGGGAGGCACGAGCAGTACTTC. Its translation is CASTQGRHEQYF. V usage is TRBV12-3 or TRBV12-4 and J usage is TRBJ2-7; D possibly uses TRBD1 or TRBD2 (6 bases each). CDR3 length equals 12 residues. V was cut by 7 bases and J by 5 bases, with 12 bases left in between.